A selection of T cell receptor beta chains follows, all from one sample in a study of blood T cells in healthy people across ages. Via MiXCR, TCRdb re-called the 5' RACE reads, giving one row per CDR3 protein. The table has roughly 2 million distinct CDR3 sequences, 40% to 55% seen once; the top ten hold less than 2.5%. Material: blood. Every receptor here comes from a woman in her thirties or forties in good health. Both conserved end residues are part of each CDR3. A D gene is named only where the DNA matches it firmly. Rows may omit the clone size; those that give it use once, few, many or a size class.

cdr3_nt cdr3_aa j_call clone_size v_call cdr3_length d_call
TGTGCCAGCAGCCCGGCCGGCGGGGGGCTATACGAGCAGTACTTC CASSPAGGGLYEQYF TRBJ2-7 NA TRBV5-6 15 TRBD2
TGTGCCAGCAGCTTAGTAGGAACCAGCTCAGATACGCAGTATTTT CASSLVGTSSDTQYF TRBJ2-3 few TRBV7-8 15 NA
TGTGCCAGCAGCTTAATGATCCAAGAGACCCAGTACTTC CASSLMIQETQYF TRBJ2-5 NA TRBV7-2 13 NA
TGTGCCAGCAGCGTAGAAGATTGGGGTCTGTCTGGGGCCAACGTCCTGACTTTC CASSVEDWGLSGANVLTF TRBJ2-6 NA TRBV9 18 NA
TGCGCCAGCAGCTTGGGTACAGGGGTCACTGAAGCTTTCTTT CASSLGTGVTEAFF TRBJ1-1 few TRBV5-1 14 TRBD1
TGTGCCAGCAGTGACTCTTGGGCTAGCTCAGATACGCAGTATTTT CASSDSWASSDTQYF TRBJ2-3 few TRBV6-4 15 NA
TGTGCCAGCAGTACCCTAGACAGGTACAATGAGCAGTTCTTC CASSTLDRYNEQFF TRBJ2-1 few TRBV6-2/TRBV6-3 14 NA
TGCGCCAGCAGCGATGGGGACAATGAAAAACTGTTTTTT CASSDGDNEKLFF TRBJ1-4 NA TRBV5-1 13 NA
TGTGCCAGCAGCTTTACTAGCGGTTCCTACGAGCAGTACTTC CASSFTSGSYEQYF TRBJ2-7 NA TRBV7-2 14 TRBD2
TGTGCCAGCGCGAGACTGGGGCAAGAGACCCAGTACTTC CASARLGQETQYF TRBJ2-5 NA TRBV18 13 NA
TGTGCCAGCAGCCCCTACATGGAGACCCAGTACTTC CASSPYMETQYF TRBJ2-5 NA TRBV7-2 12 NA
TGTGCCAGCACCTTGGGGGGACGGCATTATGGCTACACCTTC CASTLGGRHYGYTF TRBJ1-2 few TRBV28 14 NA
TGTGCCAGCACTAAGACTAGCGGGGAAGAGACCCAGTACTTC CASTKTSGEETQYF TRBJ2-5 NA TRBV12-3/TRBV12-4 14 TRBD2
TGTGCCAGCAGCCTCAGACGCTTAGATACGCAGTATTTT CASSLRRLDTQYF TRBJ2-3 NA TRBV7-2 13 NA
TGTGCCAGCAGTTTCGAGGGGGCAGGGAACTATGGCTACACCTTC CASSFEGAGNYGYTF TRBJ1-2 few TRBV12-3/TRBV12-4 15 TRBD1
TGTGCCAGCAGTTCCCCAGTCAGGATGGGGATCGGATACGAGCAGTACTTC CASSSPVRMGIGYEQYF TRBJ2-7 NA TRBV27 17 NA
TGCAGTGCAACGGGACATGGTAGCAATCAGCCCCAGCATTTT CSATGHGSNQPQHF TRBJ1-5 NA TRBV20-1 14 NA
TGTGCCAGCGCTGGACAGCTCAGCAACTACGAGCAGTACTTC CASAGQLSNYEQYF TRBJ2-7 NA TRBV7-9 14 NA
TGCAGTGCTAGAGATCAGAGCCCTCAGGCAGATACGCAGTATTTT CSARDQSPQADTQYF TRBJ2-3 few TRBV20-1 15 NA
TGTGCCAGCAGCCCTAACTTTGCGGTCTCTGGGGCCAACGTCCTGACTTTC CASSPNFAVSGANVLTF TRBJ2-6 NA TRBV7-2 17 NA
TGTGCCAGCAGCGTATCCGGGACAGGGGCCCCAACTAATGAAAAACTGTTTTTT CASSVSGTGAPTNEKLFF TRBJ1-4 few TRBV7-6 18 TRBD1
TGTGCCAGCAGCTTAGCTAGCGCTCTCACAGATACGCAGTATTTT CASSLASALTDTQYF TRBJ2-3 few TRBV7-2 15 NA
TGCAGTGCTAGATTGCCTAGCGGGGGACCCTCCTACGAGCAGTACTTC CSARLPSGGPSYEQYF TRBJ2-7 NA TRBV20-1 16 TRBD2
TGTGCCAGTTCGAGGGACCCCAGCTCCTACGAGCAGTACTTC CASSRDPSSYEQYF TRBJ2-7 NA TRBV19 14 NA
TGCAGCGTTGAACGGAGCGGGGGGGCCCAAACACAAGAGACCCAGTACTTC CSVERSGGAQTQETQYF TRBJ2-5 few TRBV29-1 17 TRBD2
TGTGCCACCAGTGATTCTACAGGGGCAGAGTACAATGAGCAGTACTTC CATSDSTGAEYNEQYF TRBJ2-5 NA TRBV24-1 16 TRBD1
TGTGCCAGCCACCGGGACCCACCCGTGGATGAGCAGTTCTTC CASHRDPPVDEQFF TRBJ2-1 NA TRBV6-4 14 NA
TGTGCCAGCAGCTTCCCCGGGGAATATGGCTACACCTTC CASSFPGEYGYTF TRBJ1-2 NA TRBV7-9 13 NA
TGTGCCAGCAGCCAAATTATCGGGGGCTACACCTTC CASSQIIGGYTF TRBJ1-2 NA TRBV14 12 NA
TGCGCCAGCAGCTTGGTTCTAGCGGGGGTGTCGGAGCAGTTCTTC CASSLVLAGVSEQFF TRBJ2-1 NA TRBV5-1 15 TRBD2
TGCAGTGCCATGCCCCATACTATCCAAGAGACCCAGTACTTC CSAMPHTIQETQYF TRBJ2-5 few TRBV20-1 14 NA
TGTGCCAGCAGCACCCCGGGACTAGCGGGGGGGAACCAAGAGACCCAGTACTTC CASSTPGLAGGNQETQYF TRBJ2-5 NA TRBV7-2 18 TRBD2
TGTGCCAGCAGTCCTCAGAAGTACCAAGAGACCCAGTACTTC CASSPQKYQETQYF TRBJ2-5 NA TRBV12-3/TRBV12-4 14 NA
TGTGCCAGCAGGCGTTACAGGGGAAGCACGGATACGCAGTATTTT CASRRYRGSTDTQYF TRBJ2-3 NA TRBV28 15 TRBD1
TGTGCCAGCAGTGAAGGGGCGGAACTATTAGGGGAGACCCAGTACTTC CASSEGAELLGETQYF TRBJ2-5 NA TRBV6-1 16 NA
TGTGCCAGCAGTTATGGGGGTCTAGCAGGTTACAATGAGCAGTTCTTC CASSYGGLAGYNEQFF TRBJ2-1 once TRBV6-5 16 NA
TGCAGCGTTGAAGATTGGGGTCTCGCGAAGGCAGATACGCAGTATTTT CSVEDWGLAKADTQYF TRBJ2-3 NA TRBV29-1 16 NA
TGTGCCAGCAGCTTAGCGCGACAGGGGGCGCATGGCTACACCTTC CASSLARQGAHGYTF TRBJ1-2 few TRBV7-9 15 TRBD1
TGCGCCAGCAGCCAAAATATGGATGGGGCAGATACGCAGTATTTT CASSQNMDGADTQYF TRBJ2-3 few TRBV4-3 15 NA
TGCAGTGCTAGAGTAGCGGGGTCTATACCCCTCCACTTT CSARVAGSIPLHF TRBJ1-6 NA TRBV20-1 13 NA